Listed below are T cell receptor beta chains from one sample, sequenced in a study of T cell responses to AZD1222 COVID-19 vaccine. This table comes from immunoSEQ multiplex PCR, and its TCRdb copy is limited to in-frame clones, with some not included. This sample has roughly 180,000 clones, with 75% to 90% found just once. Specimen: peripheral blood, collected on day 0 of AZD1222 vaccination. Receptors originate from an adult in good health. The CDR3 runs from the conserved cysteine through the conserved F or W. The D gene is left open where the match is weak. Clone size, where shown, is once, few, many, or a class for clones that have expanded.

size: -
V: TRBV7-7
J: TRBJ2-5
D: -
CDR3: CASSLSGARETQYF
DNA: TGTGCTAGCAGCCTTTCAGGGGCGCGAGAGACCCAGTACTTC

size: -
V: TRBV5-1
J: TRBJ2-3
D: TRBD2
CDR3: CASSLAGLGRTDTQYF
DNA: TGCGCCAGCAGCTTGGCTGGACTAGGTCGCACAGATACGCAGTATTTT

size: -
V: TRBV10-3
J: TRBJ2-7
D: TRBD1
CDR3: CAITEGQGAYEQYF
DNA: TGTGCCATCACCGAGGGACAGGGGGCTTACGAGCAGTACTTC

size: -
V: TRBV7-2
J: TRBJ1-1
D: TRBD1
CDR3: CASRLGQVSPEAFF
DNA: TGTGCCAGCAGGTTGGGACAGGTCAGCCCTGAAGCTTTCTTT

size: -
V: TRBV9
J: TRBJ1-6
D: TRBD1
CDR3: CASSERTGSSPLHF
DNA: TGTGCCAGCAGCGAGAGGACAGGGAGTTCACCCCTCCACTTT

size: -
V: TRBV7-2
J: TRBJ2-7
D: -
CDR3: CASSFSQYEQYF
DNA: TGTGCCAGCAGCTTTTCTCAATACGAGCAGTACTTC

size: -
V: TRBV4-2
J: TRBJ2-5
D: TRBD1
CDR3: CASSQDGAGPRQGTQYF
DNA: TGTGCCAGCAGCCAAGATGGAGCCGGTCCAAGACAGGGGACCCAGTACTTC

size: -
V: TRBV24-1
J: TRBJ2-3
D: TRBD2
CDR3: CATSLDRGPGLADTQYF
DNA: TGTGCCACCAGTTTAGACAGGGGTCCGGGACTAGCGGATACGCAGTATTTT

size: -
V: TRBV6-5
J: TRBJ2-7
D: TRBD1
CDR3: CASSPPGQIYEQYF
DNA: TGTGCCAGCAGTCCCCCGGGACAGATCTACGAGCAGTACTTC

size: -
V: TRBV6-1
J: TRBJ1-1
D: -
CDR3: CASSEYAGEAFF
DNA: TGTGCCAGCAGTGAATATGCTGGTGAAGCTTTCTTT

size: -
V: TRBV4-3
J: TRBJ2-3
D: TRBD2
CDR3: CASSPREAGGLVYTQYF
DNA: TGCGCCAGCAGCCCGCGTGAAGCGGGGGGTTTAGTGTATACGCAGTATTTT

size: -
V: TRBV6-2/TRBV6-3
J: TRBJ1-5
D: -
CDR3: CASSYSRGAGPAGYQPQHF
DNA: TGTGCCAGCAGTTACTCGAGAGGAGCGGGGCCAGCGGGTTATCAGCCCCAGCATTTT

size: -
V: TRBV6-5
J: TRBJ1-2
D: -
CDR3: CASSYSISGKYGYTF
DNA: TGTGCCAGCAGTTACTCGATCTCAGGAAAATATGGCTACACCTTC

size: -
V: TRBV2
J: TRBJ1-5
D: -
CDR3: CASSGGINQPQHF
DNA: TGTGCCAGCAGTGGGGGAATCAATCAGCCCCAGCATTTT

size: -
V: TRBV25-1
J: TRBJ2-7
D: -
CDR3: CASSEIGQAYEQYF
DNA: TGTGCCAGCAGTGAAATCGGGCAAGCCTACGAGCAGTACTTC

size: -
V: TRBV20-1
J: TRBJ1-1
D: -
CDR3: CSASNRLGSDTEAFF
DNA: TGCAGTGCTAGTAATAGATTGGGGAGTGACACTGAAGCTTTCTTT

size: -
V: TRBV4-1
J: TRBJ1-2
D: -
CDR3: CASSQSRQALLYGYTF
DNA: TGCGCCAGCAGCCAAAGTAGACAGGCCCTCCTCTATGGCTACACCTTC

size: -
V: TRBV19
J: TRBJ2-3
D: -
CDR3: CASSIRGTPTDTQYF
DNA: TGTGCCAGTAGTATTCGAGGGACTCCCACAGATACGCAGTATTTT

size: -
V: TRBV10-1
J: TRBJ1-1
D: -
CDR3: CARPGENTEAFF
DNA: TGCGCCCGCCCGGGGGAAAACACTGAAGCTTTCTTT

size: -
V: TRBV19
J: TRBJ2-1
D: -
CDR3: CASGYSEIVGEQFF
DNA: TGTGCCAGTGGATATTCGGAGATTGTGGGAGAGCAGTTCTTC

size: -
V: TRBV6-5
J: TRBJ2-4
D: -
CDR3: CASSPEEGNIQYF
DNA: TGTGCCAGCAGTCCTGAAGAGGGTAACATTCAGTACTTC

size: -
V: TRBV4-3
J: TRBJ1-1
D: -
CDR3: CASSQDFAAPPEAFF
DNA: TGCGCCAGCAGCCAAGATTTTGCGGCGCCTCCTGAAGCTTTCTTT

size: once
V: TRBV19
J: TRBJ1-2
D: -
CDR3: CASSIVVEGNYGYTF
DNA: TGTGCCAGTAGTATAGTCGTTGAGGGGAACTATGGCTACACCTTC

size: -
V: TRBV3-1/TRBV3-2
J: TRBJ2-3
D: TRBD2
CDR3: CASSQASKRGAQYF
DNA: TGTGCCAGCAGCCAAGCCTCAAAGCGGGGGGCGCAGTATTTT

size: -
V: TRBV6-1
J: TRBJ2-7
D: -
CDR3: CASSETAGYLRGPYEQYF
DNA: TGTGCCAGCAGTGAAACTGCCGGGTACTTAAGGGGCCCCTACGAGCAGTACTTC

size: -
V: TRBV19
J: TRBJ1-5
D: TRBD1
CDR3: CASSRQGPNQPQHF
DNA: TGTGCCAGTAGCAGACAGGGCCCCAATCAGCCCCAGCATTTT

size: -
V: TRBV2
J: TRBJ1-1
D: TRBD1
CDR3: CASSRRRTGGSMNTEAFF
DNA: TGTGCCAGCAGTAGACGTAGGACAGGGGGCAGCATGAACACTGAAGCTTTCTTT

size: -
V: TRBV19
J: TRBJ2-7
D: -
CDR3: CASSRTPGSQYEQYF
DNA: TGTGCCAGTAGTAGAACCCCCGGATCCCAATACGAGCAGTACTTC

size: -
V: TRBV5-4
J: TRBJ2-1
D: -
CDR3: CASTGGYEQFF
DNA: TGTGCCAGCACCGGGGGCTATGAGCAGTTCTTC

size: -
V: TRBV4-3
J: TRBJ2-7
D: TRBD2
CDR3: CASTRGGSLITYEQYF
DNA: TGCGCCAGCACAAGGGGAGGGAGTCTTATAACCTACGAGCAGTACTTC

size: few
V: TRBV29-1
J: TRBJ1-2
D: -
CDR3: CSVEHTDLTF
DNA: TGCAGCGTTGAACACACGGATCTCACCTTC

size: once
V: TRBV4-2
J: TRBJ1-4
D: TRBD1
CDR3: CASSPGQGGEKLFF
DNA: TGTGCCAGCAGCCCGGGACAGGGAGGAGAAAAACTGTTTTTT

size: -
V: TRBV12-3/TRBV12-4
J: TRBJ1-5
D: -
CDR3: CASRPQGNQPQHF
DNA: TGTGCCAGCAGGCCACAGGGAAATCAGCCCCAGCATTTT

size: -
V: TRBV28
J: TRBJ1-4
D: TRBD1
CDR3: CASSSTGNANEKLFF
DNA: TGTGCCAGCAGCTCGACAGGGAACGCTAATGAAAAACTGTTTTTT

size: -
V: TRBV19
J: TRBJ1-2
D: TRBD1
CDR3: CARIGARGPFAYGYTF
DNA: TGTGCCAGGATTGGGGCCAGGGGGCCTTTTGCCTATGGCTACACCTTC

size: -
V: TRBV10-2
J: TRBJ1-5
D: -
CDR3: CASSEKVYQPQHF
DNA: TGCGCCAGCAGTGAGAAGGTCTATCAGCCCCAGCATTTT

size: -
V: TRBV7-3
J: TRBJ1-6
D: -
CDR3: CASSLQGGINSPLHF
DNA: TGTGCCAGCAGCTTACAGGGAGGAATTAATTCACCCCTCCACTTT

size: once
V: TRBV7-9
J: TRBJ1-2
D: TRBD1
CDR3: CASTDRDTNYGYTF
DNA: TGTGCCAGCACAGACAGGGACACTAACTATGGCTACACCTTC

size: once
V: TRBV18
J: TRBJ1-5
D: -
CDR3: CASSPATGSTYSNQPQHF
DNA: TGTGCCAGCTCACCCGCGACAGGTTCGACATATAGCAATCAGCCCCAGCATTTT

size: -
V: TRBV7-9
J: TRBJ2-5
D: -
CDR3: CASSLQETTQETQYF
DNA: TGTGCCAGCAGCTTACAAGAGACGACCCAAGAGACCCAGTACTTC

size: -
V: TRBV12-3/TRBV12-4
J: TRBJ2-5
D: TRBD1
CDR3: CASSIGTVGTQYF
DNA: TGTGCCAGCAGTATAGGGACAGTAGGGACCCAGTACTTC

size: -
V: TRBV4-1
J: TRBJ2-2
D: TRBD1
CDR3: CASSHHRGQGTTGELFF
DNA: TGCGCCAGCAGCCACCATCGGGGACAGGGCACCACCGGGGAGCTGTTTTTT

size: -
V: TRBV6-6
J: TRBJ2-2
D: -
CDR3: CASSPRVSGELFF
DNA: TGTGCCAGCAGCCCCAGGGTTTCCGGGGAGCTGTTTTTT

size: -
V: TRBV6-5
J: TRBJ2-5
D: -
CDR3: CASSPEGTGTQYF
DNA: TGTGCCAGCAGCCCCGAGGGGACGGGGACCCAGTACTTC

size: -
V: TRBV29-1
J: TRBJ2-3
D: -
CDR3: CSVEARVYADTQYF
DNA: TGCAGCGTTGAGGCAAGAGTTTATGCAGATACGCAGTATTTT

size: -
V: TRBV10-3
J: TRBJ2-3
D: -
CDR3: CAISVGKGLTDTQYF
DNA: TGTGCCATCAGTGTAGGGAAGGGTTTAACAGATACGCAGTATTTT

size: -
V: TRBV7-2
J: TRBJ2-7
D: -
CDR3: CASKDNSYEQYF
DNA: TGTGCCAGCAAGGACAACTCCTACGAGCAGTACTTC

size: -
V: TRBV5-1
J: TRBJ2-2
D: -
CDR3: CASSMGARLYTGELFF
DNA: TGCGCCAGCAGCATGGGAGCTAGACTCTACACCGGGGAGCTGTTTTTT

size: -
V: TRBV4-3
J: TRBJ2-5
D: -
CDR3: CASSHFMSGSQETQYF
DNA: TGCGCCAGCAGCCACTTTATGTCCGGAAGTCAGGAGACCCAGTACTTC

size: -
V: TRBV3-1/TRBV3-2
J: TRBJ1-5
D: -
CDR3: CASSQVSSNQPQHF
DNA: TGTGCCAGCAGCCAAGTCAGTAGCAATCAGCCCCAGCATTTT

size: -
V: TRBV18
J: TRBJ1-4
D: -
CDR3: CASSGDWGNEKLFF
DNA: TGTGCCAGCTCAGGGGATTGGGGAAATGAAAAACTGTTTTTT

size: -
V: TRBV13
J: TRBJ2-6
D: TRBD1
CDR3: CASSLGTESGANVLTF
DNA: TGTGCCAGCAGCTTGGGGACAGAGTCTGGGGCCAACGTCCTGACTTTC

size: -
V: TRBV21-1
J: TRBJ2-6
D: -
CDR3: CASSVPDGVNSGANVLTF
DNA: TGTGCCAGCAGCGTCCCGGATGGGGTTAACTCTGGGGCCAACGTCCTGACTTTC

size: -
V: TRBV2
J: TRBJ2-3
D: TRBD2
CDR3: CASKSLAGSTDTQYF
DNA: TGTGCCAGCAAGTCACTAGCGGGGAGCACAGATACGCAGTATTTT